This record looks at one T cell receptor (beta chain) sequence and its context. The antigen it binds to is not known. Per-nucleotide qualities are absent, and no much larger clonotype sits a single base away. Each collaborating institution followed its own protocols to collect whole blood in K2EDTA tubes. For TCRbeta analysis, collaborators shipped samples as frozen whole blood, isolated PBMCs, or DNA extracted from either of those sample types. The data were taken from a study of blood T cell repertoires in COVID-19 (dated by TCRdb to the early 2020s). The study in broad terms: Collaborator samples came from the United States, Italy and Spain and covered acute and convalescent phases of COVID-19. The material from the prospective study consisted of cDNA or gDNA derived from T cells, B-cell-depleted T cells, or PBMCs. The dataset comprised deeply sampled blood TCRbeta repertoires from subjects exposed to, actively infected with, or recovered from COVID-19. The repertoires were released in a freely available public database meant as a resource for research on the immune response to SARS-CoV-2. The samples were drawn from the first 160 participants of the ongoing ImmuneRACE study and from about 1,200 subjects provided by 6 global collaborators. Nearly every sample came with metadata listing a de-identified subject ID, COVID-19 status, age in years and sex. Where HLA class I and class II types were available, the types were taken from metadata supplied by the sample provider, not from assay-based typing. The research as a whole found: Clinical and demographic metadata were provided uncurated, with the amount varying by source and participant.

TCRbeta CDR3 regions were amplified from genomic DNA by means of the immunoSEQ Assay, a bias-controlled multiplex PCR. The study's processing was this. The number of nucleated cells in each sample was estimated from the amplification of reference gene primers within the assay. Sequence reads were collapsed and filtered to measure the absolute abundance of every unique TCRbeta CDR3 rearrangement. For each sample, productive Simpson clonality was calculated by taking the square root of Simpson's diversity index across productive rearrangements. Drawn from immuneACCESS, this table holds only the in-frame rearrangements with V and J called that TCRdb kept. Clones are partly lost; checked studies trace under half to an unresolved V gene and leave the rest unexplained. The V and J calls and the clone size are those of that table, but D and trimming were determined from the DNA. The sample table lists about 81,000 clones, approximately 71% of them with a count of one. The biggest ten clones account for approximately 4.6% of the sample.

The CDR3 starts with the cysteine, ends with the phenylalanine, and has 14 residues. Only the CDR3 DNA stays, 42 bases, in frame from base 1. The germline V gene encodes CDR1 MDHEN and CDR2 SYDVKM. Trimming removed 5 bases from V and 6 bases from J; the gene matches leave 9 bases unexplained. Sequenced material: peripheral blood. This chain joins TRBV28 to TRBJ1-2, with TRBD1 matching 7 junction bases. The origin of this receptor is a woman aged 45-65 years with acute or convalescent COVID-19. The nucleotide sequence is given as TGTGCCAGCAGTCTCGACAGGGTCCGGGATGGCTACACCTTC. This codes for CASSLDRVRDGYTF.